Following are 13 T cell receptor beta chains from one sample sequenced in a study of CD8 T cells in ankylosing spondylitis. TCRdb reanalysed the 5' RACE reads using MiXCR and keeps one entry per CDR3 protein. The sample holds 250,000 to 400,000 distinct CDR3 sequences; approximately 10% are singletons and the top ten take roughly 9.5%. The sequenced sample was blood, either unsorted or a sorted T cell fraction (not recorded which). The receptors here all came from a female donor with ankylosing spondylitis or in good health (not recorded which).

This clonotype was seen ten or more times. V usage is TRBV5-5 and J usage is TRBJ1-2; D is unclear. Trimming shortened V by 2 bases and J by 2 bases, and 10 bases separated the two germline ends. In germline, CDR1 is SGHKS, CDR2 YYEKEE (reference sequence). This CDR3 has 14 amino acids. The CDR3 is CASSFPGRNYGYTF. CDR3 in DNA: TGTGCCAGCAGCTTTCCTGGCAGGAACTATGGCTACACCTTC. Complete variable domain (other parts from reference TRBV5-5 and TRBJ1-2): DAGVTQSPTHLIKTRGQQVTLRCSPISGHKSVSWYQQVLGQGPQFIFQYYEKEERGRGNFPDRFSARQFPNYSSELNVNALLLGDSALYLCASSFPGRNYGYTFGSGTRLTVV.

There are many counts of this clonotype. The chain employs TRBV24-1 and TRBJ2-2; a possible D gene is TRBD1 (6 bases). Germline lookup yields CDR1 KGHDR and CDR2 SFDVKD. V shed 4 bases and J shed 1 base, with 9 bases lying between them. The CDR3 is 15 residues long. The CDR3 spells CATSDTDRNTGELFF. The CDR3, as DNA: TGTGCCACCAGTGACACGGACAGGAACACCGGGGAGCTGTTTTTT.

This clonotype has ten or more counts. In DNA form, the CDR3 reads TGTGCCAGCAGCTTAGATGGGGGTTCCTACGAGCAGTACTTC. Translating gives CASSLDGGSYEQYF. J is TRBJ2-7 and V is TRBV7-8; either TRBD1 or TRBD2 may fit D (5 bases each). V was trimmed by 1 base and J by 1 base, leaving 8 bases between them. Germline V lookup: CDR1 SGHVS, CDR2 FQNEAQ. The CDR3 extends over 14 amino acids.

This clonotype was detected ten times or more. This sequence joins TRBV5-1 and TRBJ2-5, with 7 bases identical to TRBD2. The CDR3 loop spans 16 amino acids. CDR1 and CDR2 (germline): SGHRS, YFSETQ. After removal of 2 bases from V and 2 bases from J, the junction contained 9 bases not matched to a gene. The CDR3, as DNA: TGCGCCAGCAGCTTTAATGGAGCGGGGCAGCAAGAGACCCAGTACTTC. Translated, it gives CASSFNGAGQQETQYF.

This clonotype was picked up many times. This chain joins TRBV20-1 and TRBJ2-1; weak D call: TRBD2 (5 bases). V lost 0 bases to trimming and J lost 9 bases, with 18 bases between them. This CDR3 contains 15 residues. Germline V gene sequence: CDR1 DFQATT, CDR2 SNEGSKA (reference sequence). The CDR3 region has the DNA TGCAGTGCTAGAGATCCGGGATCTTTAGGTAGTGAGCAGTTCTTC. Its translation is CSARDPGSLGSEQFF.

CDR3 DNA sequence: TGTGCCAGCAGCCCCCAACAGGGAGGGTCTGAAGCTTTCTTT. It translates to CASSPQQGGSEAFF. The chain links TRBV7-6 to TRBJ1-1; tentative D call: TRBD1 (6 bases). The CDR3 runs to 14 residues. Per the germline V gene, CDR1 is SGHVS and CDR2 is FNYEAQ. Trimming left V 5 bases short and J 6 bases short, with 16 bases between.

This clonotype was detected many times. This rearrangement joins TRBV5-1 to TRBJ2-3, with 11 positions matching TRBD2. CDR1 and CDR2 (germline): SGHRS, YFSETQ. The CDR3 runs 16 residues. Germline trimming cut 4 bases from V and 4 bases from J; bases unmatched to any gene: 8. CDR3 in DNA: TGCGCCAGCAGCCAACCTAGCGGGGGGCCCGCAGATACGCAGTATTTT. Protein: CASSQPSGGPADTQYF.

This clonotype showed up many times. The V and J genes are TRBV20-1 and TRBJ2-1; unclear D gene. Germline CDR1 is DFQATT and CDR2 is SNEGSKA (reference sequence). Deletions cut 5 bases from V and 6 bases from J, with 14 bases between. The CDR3 spans 13 residues. The CDR3 sequence: CSAVSPGSNEQFF. The CDR3 nucleotides are TGCAGTGCTGTGAGCCCCGGATCCAATGAGCAGTTCTTC.

This clonotype has just a few counts. V and J are TRBV10-3 and TRBJ2-2, with TRBD2 matching over 8 bases. With V trimmed by 9 bases and J by 6 bases, 9 bases remained unmatched. Germline V gene lookup returns CDR1 ENHRY and CDR2 SYGVKD. The CDR3 runs 14 residues. The CDR3 DNA reads TGTGCCATTACCAGCGGGAGAGGTGCCGGGGAGCTGTTTTTT. As protein: CAITSGRGAGELFF.

In its sample, this clonotype was seen a few times. V and J are TRBV20-1 and TRBJ2-5, with 8 bases that match TRBD1. J lost 4 bases, V lost 0 bases, and 7 bases had no gene match. The CDR3 has 15 residues. CDR1 and CDR2 (germline): DFQATT, SNEGSKA (reference sequence). The CDR3 region is CSARDLRQGSETQYF. Written as DNA, the CDR3 is TGCAGTGCTAGAGATTTGAGACAGGGGTCAGAGACCCAGTACTTC.

The chain joins TRBV12-3 or TRBV12-4 to TRBJ1-5; 7 bases are a match to TRBD1. The CDR3 spans 14 residues. The V gene end was trimmed by 7 bases and the J gene end by 3 bases; junction bases not matched to a gene: 6. CDR3: CASKGQQLNQPQHF. The CDR3 coding sequence is TGTGCCAGCAAGGGACAGCAACTCAATCAGCCCCAGCATTTT.

This clonotype was recorded at least ten times. The gene calls are TRBV7-7 and TRBJ2-3; no firm D call. Germline V gene data show CDR1 as SSHAT and CDR2 as FNYEAQ (reference sequence). The germline V and J ends were trimmed by 0 bases and 5 bases, with 12 bases remaining between them. This CDR3 has 15 residues. DNA of the CDR3: TGTGCCAGCAGCTTAGCGCGTGCCCCGCTAGATACGCAGTATTTT. Protein sequence: CASSLARAPLDTQYF.

This clonotype has a count of ten or more. The V call is TRBV25-1, the J call TRBJ2-3, with D perhaps being TRBD1 or TRBD2 (6 bases each). Per germline, CDR1 MGHDK and CDR2 SYGVNS. Trimming cost V 5 bases and J 4 bases, with 13 bases left between them. The CDR3 consists of 14 residues. The CDR3 coding sequence is TGTGCCAGCAGTCCCGGGGGCTACGCAGATACGCAGTATTTT. It encodes CASSPGGYADTQYF.